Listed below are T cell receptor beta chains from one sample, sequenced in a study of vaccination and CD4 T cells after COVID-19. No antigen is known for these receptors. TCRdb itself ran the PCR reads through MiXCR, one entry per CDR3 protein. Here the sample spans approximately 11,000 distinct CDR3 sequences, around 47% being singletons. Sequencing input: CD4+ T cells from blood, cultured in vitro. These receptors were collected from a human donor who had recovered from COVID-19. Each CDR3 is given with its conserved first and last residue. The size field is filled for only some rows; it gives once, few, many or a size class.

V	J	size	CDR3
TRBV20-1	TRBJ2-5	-	CSARDRAGVNQETQYF
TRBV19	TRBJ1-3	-	CASSSTGAHSGNTIYF
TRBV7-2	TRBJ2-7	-	CASSLGQGDSYEQYF
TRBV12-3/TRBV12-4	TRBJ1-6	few	CASSPGFAGNSPLHF
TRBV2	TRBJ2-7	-	CASRGDRGYEQYF
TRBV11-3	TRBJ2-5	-	CASSSQGRETQYF
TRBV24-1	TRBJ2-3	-	CATSDAGDLTDTQYF
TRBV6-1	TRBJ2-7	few	CASNLQGGGSSYEQYF
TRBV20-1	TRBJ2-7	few	CSARDLRKTYEQYF
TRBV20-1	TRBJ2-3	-	CSARDLAGDTDTQYF
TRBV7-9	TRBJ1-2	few	CASSSTGTGVGGYTF
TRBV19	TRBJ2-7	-	CASSIGQGRTYEQYF
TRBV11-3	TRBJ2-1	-	CASSRTSEYNEQFF
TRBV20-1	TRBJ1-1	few	CSARPGTGRGEAFF
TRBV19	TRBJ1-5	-	CASKILGTENQPQHF
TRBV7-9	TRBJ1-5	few	CASSLVRDGGSNQPQHF
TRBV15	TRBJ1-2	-	CATSREDRRFRNYGYTF
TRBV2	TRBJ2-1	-	CASSAQPGGNEQFF